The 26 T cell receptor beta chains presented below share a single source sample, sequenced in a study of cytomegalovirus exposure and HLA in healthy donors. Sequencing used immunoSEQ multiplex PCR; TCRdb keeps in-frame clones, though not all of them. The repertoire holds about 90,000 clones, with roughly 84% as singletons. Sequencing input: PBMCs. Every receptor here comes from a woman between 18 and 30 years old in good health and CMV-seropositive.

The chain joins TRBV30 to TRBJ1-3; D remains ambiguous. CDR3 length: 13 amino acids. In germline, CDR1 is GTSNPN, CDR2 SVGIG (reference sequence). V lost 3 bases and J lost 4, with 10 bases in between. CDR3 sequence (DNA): TGTGCCTGGAGCCGGGTGGAAGGAAACACCATATATTTT. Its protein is CAWSRVEGNTIYF.

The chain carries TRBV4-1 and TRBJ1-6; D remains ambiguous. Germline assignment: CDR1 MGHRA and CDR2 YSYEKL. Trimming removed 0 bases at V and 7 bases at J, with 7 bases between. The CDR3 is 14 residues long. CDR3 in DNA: TGCGCCAGCAGCCAAGATCCCGCGAATTCACCCCTCCACTTT. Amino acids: CASSQDPANSPLHF.

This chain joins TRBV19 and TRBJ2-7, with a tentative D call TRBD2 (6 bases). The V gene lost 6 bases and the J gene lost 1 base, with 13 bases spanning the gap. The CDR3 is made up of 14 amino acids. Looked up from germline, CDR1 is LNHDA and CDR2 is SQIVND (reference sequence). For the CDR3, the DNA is TGTGCCAGTAGGTCCCGCGGGGCTTCCTACGAGCAGTACTTC. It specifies CASRSRGASYEQYF.

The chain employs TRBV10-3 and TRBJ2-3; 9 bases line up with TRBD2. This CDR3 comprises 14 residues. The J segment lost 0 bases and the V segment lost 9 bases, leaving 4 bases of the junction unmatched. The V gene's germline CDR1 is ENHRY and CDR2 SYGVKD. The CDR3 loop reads CAMAGGVSTDTQYF. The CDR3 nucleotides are TGTGCCATGGCGGGGGGGGTTAGCACAGATACGCAGTATTTT.

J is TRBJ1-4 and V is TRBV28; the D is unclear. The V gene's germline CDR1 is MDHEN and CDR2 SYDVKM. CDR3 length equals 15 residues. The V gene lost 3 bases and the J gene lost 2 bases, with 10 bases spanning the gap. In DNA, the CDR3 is TGTGCCAGCAGTTTGGCAGCGAGGACTAATGAAAAACTGTTTTTT. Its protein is CASSLAARTNEKLFF.

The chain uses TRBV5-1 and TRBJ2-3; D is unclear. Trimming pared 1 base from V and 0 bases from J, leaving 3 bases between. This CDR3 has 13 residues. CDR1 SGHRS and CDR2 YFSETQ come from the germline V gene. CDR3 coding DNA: TGCGCCAGCAGCTTGCGGAGCACAGATACGCAGTATTTT. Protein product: CASSLRSTDTQYF.

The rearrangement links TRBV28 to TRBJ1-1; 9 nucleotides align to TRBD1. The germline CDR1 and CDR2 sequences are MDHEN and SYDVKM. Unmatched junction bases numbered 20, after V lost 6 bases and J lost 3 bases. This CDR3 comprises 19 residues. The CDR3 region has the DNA TGTGCCAGCAGCCTTAAACTGGGGGGACAGGGACAAATGGACACTGAAGCTTTCTTT. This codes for CASSLKLGGQGQMDTEAFF.

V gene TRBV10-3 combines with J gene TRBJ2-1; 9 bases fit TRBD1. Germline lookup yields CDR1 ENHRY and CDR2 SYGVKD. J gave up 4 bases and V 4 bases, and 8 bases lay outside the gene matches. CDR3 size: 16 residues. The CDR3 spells CAISVNTGGEYNEQFF. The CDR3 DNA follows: TGTGCCATCAGTGTAAATACAGGGGGCGAGTACAATGAGCAGTTCTTC.

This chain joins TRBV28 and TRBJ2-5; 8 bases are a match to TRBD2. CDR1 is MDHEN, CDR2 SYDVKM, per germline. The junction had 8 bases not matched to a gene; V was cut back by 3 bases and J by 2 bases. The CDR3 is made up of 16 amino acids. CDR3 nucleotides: TGTGCCAGCAGTTTCTTCCAGCGGGGGAGGCAAGAGACCCAGTACTTC. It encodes CASSFFQRGRQETQYF.

CDR3 protein: CASSQVQATGSKTDTQYF. The CDR3 DNA sequence: TGTGCCAGCAGCCAAGTCCAAGCGACAGGGAGCAAAACAGATACGCAGTATTTT. The chain joins TRBV14 to TRBJ2-3, with 7 bases fitting TRBD1. There are 18 residues in the CDR3. V was pared by 1 base and J by 3 bases, with 13 bases of the junction left unmatched. In germline, CDR1 is SGHDN, CDR2 FVKESK.

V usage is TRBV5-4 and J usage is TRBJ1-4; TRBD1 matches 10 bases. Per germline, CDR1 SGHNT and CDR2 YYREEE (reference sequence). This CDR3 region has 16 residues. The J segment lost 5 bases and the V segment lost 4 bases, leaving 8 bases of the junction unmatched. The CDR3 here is CASSIDGQGGNEKLFF. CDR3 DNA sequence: TGTGCCAGCAGCATTGACGGACAGGGGGGGAATGAAAAACTGTTTTTT.

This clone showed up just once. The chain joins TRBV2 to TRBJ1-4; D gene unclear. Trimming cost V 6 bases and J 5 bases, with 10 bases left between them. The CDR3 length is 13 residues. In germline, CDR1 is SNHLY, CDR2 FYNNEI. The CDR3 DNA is TGTGCCAGCAGGGGAGGTTGGAATGAAAAACTGTTTTTT. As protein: CASRGGWNEKLFF.

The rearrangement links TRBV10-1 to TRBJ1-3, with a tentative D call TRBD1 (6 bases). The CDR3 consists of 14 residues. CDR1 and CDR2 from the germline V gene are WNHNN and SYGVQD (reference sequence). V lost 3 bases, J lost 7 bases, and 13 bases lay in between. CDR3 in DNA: TGCGCCAGCAGTGAAGGGCAGGGGACCAACACCATATATTTT. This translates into CASSEGQGTNTIYF.

The CDR3 DNA is TGTGCCAGCAGCTTGACCGGGATTCAGGGGGAAAAACTGTTTTTT. Encoded protein: CASSLTGIQGEKLFF. The genes are TRBV5-5 and TRBJ1-4; D might be TRBD1 (6 bases). The CDR3 loop spans 15 amino acids. The germline V gene encodes CDR1 SGHKS and CDR2 YYEKEE (reference sequence). V was cut by 1 base and J by 8 bases, with 15 bases left in between.

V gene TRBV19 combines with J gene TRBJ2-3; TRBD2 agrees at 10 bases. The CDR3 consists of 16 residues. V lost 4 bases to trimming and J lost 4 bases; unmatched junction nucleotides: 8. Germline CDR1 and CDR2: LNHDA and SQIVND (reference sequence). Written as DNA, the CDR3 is TGTGCCAGTAGTACCATTAGCGGGGGGCCGGCAGATACGCAGTATTTT. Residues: CASSTISGGPADTQYF.

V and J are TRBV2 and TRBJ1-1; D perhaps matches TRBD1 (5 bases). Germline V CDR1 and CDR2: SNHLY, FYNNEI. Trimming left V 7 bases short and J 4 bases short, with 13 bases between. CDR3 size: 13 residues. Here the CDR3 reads CASMSQAFTEAFF. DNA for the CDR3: TGTGCCAGCATGTCACAGGCTTTCACTGAAGCTTTCTTT.

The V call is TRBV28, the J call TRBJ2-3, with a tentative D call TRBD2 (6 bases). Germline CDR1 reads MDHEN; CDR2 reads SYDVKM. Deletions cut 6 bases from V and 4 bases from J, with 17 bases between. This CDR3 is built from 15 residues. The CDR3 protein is CASRTGEARADTQYF. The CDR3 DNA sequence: TGTGCCAGCAGAACCGGGGAGGCGCGTGCAGATACGCAGTATTTT. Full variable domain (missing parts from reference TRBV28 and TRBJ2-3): DVKVTQSSRYLVKRTGEKVFLECVQDMDHENMFWYRQDPGLGLRLIYFSYDVKMKEKGDIPEGYSVSREKKERFSLILESASTNQTSMYLCASRTGEARADTQYFGPGTRLTVL.

This chain's CDR3 is CATGAEGGTDTQYF. As DNA, the CDR3 is TGTGCCACCGGGGCCGAGGGGGGCACAGATACGCAGTATTTT. The genes are TRBV15 and TRBJ2-3; TRBD1 might be the D (6 bases). The ends were cut back, 8 bases at V and 1 base at J, with 13 bases in the middle. Germline V gene data show CDR1 as LNHNV and CDR2 as YYDKDF (reference sequence). The CDR3 consists of 14 residues.

CDR3 protein: CASSYTRQGLDTEAFF. The DNA for the CDR3 is TGTGCCAGCAGTTACACGCGACAGGGTTTGGACACTGAAGCTTTCTTT. This rearrangement joins TRBV6-5 to TRBJ1-1, with 7 nucleotides matching TRBD1. From germline, CDR1 is MNHEY and CDR2 SVGAGI. Losses at the gene ends were 2 bases for V and 3 bases for J; bases not matched to a gene: 9. The length of the CDR3 is 16 residues.

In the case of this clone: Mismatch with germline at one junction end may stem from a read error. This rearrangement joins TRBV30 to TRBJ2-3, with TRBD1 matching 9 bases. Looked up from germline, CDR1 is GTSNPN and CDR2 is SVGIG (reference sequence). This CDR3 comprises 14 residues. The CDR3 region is CAWVGQGVTDAQYF. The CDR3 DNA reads TGTGCCTGGGTGGGACAGGGAGTCACAGATGCGCAGTATTTT.

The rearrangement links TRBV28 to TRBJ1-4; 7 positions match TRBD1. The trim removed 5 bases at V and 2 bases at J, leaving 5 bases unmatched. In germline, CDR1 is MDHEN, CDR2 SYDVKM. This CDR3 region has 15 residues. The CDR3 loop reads CASSIDRETNEKLFF. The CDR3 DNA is TGTGCCAGCAGTATAGACAGGGAGACTAATGAAAAACTGTTTTTT.

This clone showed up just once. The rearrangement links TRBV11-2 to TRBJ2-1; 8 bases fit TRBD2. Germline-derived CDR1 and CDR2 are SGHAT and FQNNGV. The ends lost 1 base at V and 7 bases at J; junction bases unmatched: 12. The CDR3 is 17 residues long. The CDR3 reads CASSLVAAGEKENEQFF. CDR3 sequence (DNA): TGTGCCAGCAGCTTAGTAGCAGCGGGGGAAAAAGAGAATGAGCAGTTCTTC.

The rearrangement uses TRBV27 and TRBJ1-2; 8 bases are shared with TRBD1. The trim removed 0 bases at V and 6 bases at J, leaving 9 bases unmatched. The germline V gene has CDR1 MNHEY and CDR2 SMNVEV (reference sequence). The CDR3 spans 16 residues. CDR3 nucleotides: TGTGCCAGCAGTTTATCGTATCAGGGGGCCAGGGATGGCTACACCTTC. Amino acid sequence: CASSLSYQGARDGYTF.

CDR3 nucleotides: TGTGCCAGTAGTATTAACGGGAGGGACTATGGCTACACCTTC. It specifies CASSINGRDYGYTF. The chain is built from TRBV19 and TRBJ1-2; the D is unclear. V was cut by 3 bases and J by 3 bases, with 11 bases left in between. CDR3 length: 14 residues. Germline CDR1 and CDR2: LNHDA and SQIVND (reference sequence).

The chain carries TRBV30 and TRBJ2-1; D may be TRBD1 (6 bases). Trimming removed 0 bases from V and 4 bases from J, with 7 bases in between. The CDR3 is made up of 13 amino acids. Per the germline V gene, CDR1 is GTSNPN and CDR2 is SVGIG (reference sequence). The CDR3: CAWSVGGYNEQFF. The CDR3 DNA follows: TGTGCCTGGAGTGTAGGGGGTTACAATGAGCAGTTCTTC. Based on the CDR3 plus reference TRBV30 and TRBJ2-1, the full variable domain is SQTIHQWPATLVQPVGSPLSLECTVEGTSNPNLYWYRQAAGRGLQLLFYSVGIGQISSEVPQNLSASRPQDRQFILSSKKLLLSDSGFYLCAWSVGGYNEQFFGPGTRLTVL.

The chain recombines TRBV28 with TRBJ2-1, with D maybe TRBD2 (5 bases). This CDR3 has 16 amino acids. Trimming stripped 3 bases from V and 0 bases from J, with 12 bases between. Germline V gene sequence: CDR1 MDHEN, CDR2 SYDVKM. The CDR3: CASSFPSGPSYNEQFF. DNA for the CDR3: TGTGCCAGCAGTTTTCCCAGCGGCCCCTCCTACAATGAGCAGTTCTTC.